These T cell receptor beta chains were read from a single sample in a study of blood T cell repertoires in COVID-19. Assay: immunoSEQ multiplex PCR; the TCRdb copy retains only in-frame clones and omits some. The data hold more than 150,000 clones, with roughly 90% observed a single time. Specimen: peripheral blood. All receptors come from an older man with active or convalescent COVID-19. The CDR3 runs from the conserved cysteine through the conserved F or W. The D gene is left open where the match is weak. Size values are once, few and many counts, or a class for expanded clones, and some rows have none.

j_call clone_size v_call d_call cdr3_aa cdr3_nt
TRBJ1-2 . TRBV5-5 . CASSLVQGGYTF TGTGCCAGCAGCTTGGTTCAGGGTGGCTACACCTTC
TRBJ2-1 few TRBV7-9 TRBD2 CASSLTGGSYNEQFF TGTGCCAGCAGCTTAACGGGAGGTTCATACAATGAGCAGTTCTTC
TRBJ1-3 once TRBV6-2/TRBV6-3 . CASSTARTASGNTIYF TGTGCCAGCAGCACTGCCCGGACAGCCTCTGGAAACACCATATATTTT
TRBJ2-7 . TRBV7-2 TRBD1 CASSLGGQGAYEQYF TGTGCCAGCAGCTTAGGGGGGCAGGGGGCCTACGAGCAGTACTTC
TRBJ1-5 . TRBV30 TRBD1 CAWSVTTGVDQPQHF TGTGCCTGGAGTGTAACCACAGGGGTCGACCAGCCCCAGCATTTT
TRBJ1-1 . TRBV12-3/TRBV12-4 . CASSSLGAAAFF TGTGCCAGCAGTTCGTTAGGGGCGGCGGCTTTCTTT
TRBJ1-2 . TRBV19 . CASSIKPTRGYTF TGTGCCAGTAGTATTAAGCCGACACGGGGCTACACCTTC
TRBJ1-1 once TRBV18 TRBD1 CASSPGTVDNTEAFF TGTGCCAGCTCACCGGGGACAGTCGATAACACTGAAGCTTTCTTT
TRBJ1-3 . TRBV11-2 . CASSPQLTGGNTIYF TGTGCCAGCAGCCCCCAACTAACGGGGGGAAACACCATATATTTT
TRBJ1-4 few TRBV5-6 . CASSKGQQHEKLFF TGTGCCAGCAGCAAAGGACAGCAACATGAAAAACTGTTTTTT
TRBJ2-7 . TRBV27 . CASSLYGSSYEQYF TGTGCCAGCAGTTTATACGGGAGCTCCTACGAGCAGTACTTC
TRBJ1-5 . TRBV6-2/TRBV6-3 . CASSKPTGGNQPQHF TGTGCCAGCAGTAAACCGACAGGTGGCAATCAGCCCCAGCATTTT
TRBJ1-1 . TRBV18 TRBD1 CASSPDRWTGAFF TGTGCCAGCTCACCGGACAGGTGGACGGGAGCTTTCTTT
TRBJ1-5 . TRBV28 . CASSLGGERNQPQHF TGTGCCAGCAGTTTGGGGGGTGAAAGGAATCAGCCCCAGCATTTT
TRBJ2-3 . TRBV14 . CASRKQGSGTDTQYF TGTGCCAGCAGAAAACAGGGATCGGGCACAGATACGCAGTATTTT
TRBJ1-1 . TRBV18 . CASSPGALYAFF TGTGCCAGCTCACCGGGCGCGCTGTACGCTTTCTTT
TRBJ2-7 . TRBV29-1 TRBD1 CSVNTGGSYEQYF TGCAGCGTTAATACAGGGGGTTCCTACGAGCAGTACTTC
TRBJ1-4 . TRBV10-3 . CAISEGQGPEKLFF TGTGCCATCAGTGAGGGCCAGGGGCCTGAAAAACTGTTTTTT
TRBJ2-7 . TRBV3-1/TRBV3-2 TRBD2 CASSPSLGGRSYF TGTGCCAGCAGCCCGTCCCTGGGGGGGAGATCGTACTTC
TRBJ2-1 . TRBV7-8 . CASSSIGLANEQFF TGTGCCAGCAGCAGTATCGGACTGGCTAACGAGCAGTTCTTC
TRBJ2-1 . TRBV14 TRBD2 CASRVLAGFGNEQFF TGTGCCAGCAGGGTCCTAGCGGGATTCGGTAATGAGCAGTTCTTC
TRBJ1-1 . TRBV27 . CASSFSYPGLKNTEAFF TGTGCCAGCAGTTTTTCATACCCGGGACTCAAGAACACTGAAGCTTTCTTT
TRBJ1-4 . TRBV30 TRBD1 CAIKTGKANEKLFF TGTGCCATAAAGACAGGGAAGGCTAATGAAAAACTGTTTTTT
TRBJ1-2 . TRBV3-1/TRBV3-2 . CASSLNSPNYGYTF TGTGCCAGCAGCCTCAACTCCCCTAACTATGGCTACACCTTC
TRBJ1-2 . TRBV6-5 TRBD1 CASTPKGAEWYGYTF TGTGCCAGCACCCCGAAGGGGGCAGAATGGTATGGCTACACCTTC
TRBJ1-1 . TRBV6-1 . CASSEPGLGTEAFF TGTGCCAGCAGTGAACCCGGGTTGGGCACTGAAGCTTTCTTT
TRBJ1-1 . TRBV7-9 TRBD1 CASSLGTGWTEAFF TGTGCCAGCAGCTTGGGGACAGGGTGGACTGAAGCTTTCTTT
TRBJ2-7 . TRBV18 . CASSPTEIYEQYF TGTGCCAGCTCACCAACAGAAATCTACGAGCAGTACTTC